This T cell receptor beta chain came from a study of cytomegalovirus exposure and HLA in healthy donors. Notes on the study in general: In presence/absence analyses, roughly uniform sequencing depth across donors was assumed. A later analysis showed HLA-associated TCR beta chains outstripping equally common others in clonal expansion. In most subjects, TCR beta sequences reportedly gave accurate predictions of HLA-A and HLA-B alleles.

The PCR ran on 60 Vbeta and 13 Jbeta primers. The assay was immunoSEQ multiplex PCR, and TCRdb's table has in-frame clones only and misses some. The sample shows roughly 92,000 clones, 80% of them seen only once. Worth noting for this clone: What it binds is not known.

V lost 5 bases to trimming and J lost 0 bases, with 17 bases between them. Germline V CDR1 and CDR2: SNHLY, FYNNEI. The length of the CDR3 is 17 residues. This clonotype was obtained from a woman aged 45 to 65 in good health and CMV-seropositive. Material for sequencing was PBMCs. The V gene is TRBV2, the J gene TRBJ1-3; D is possibly TRBD1 (5 bases). The CDR3 DNA is TGTGCCAGCAGTATCAGGCAGGGACTATTCTCTGGAAACACCATATATTTT. It translates to CASSIRQGLFSGNTIYF.